The 2 T cell receptor beta chains reported below all come from one sample, sequenced in a study of T cells in Graves' hyperthyroidism and ophthalmopathy. The source material, RNA transcripts, was used to amplify TCR beta CDR3 regions. The HTBI primer set was used in a first-round RT-PCR of the TCR CDR3. In TCRdb, the multiplex PCR reads were re-called with MiXCR into one record per CDR3 protein. This repertoire shows hundreds of thousands of distinct CDR3 sequences, more than 30% found once; its top ten account for approximately 10%. The specimen sequenced was blood. Every receptor here comes from a man between 18 and 29 years old with Graves' hyperthyroidism.

The CDR3 nucleotides read TGCAGTGCTAGAGATCTAGACAGCCCATCACCCTATGGCTACACCTTC. It translates to CSARDLDSPSPYGYTF. The chain is built from TRBV20-1 and TRBJ1-2, with D maybe TRBD1 (5 bases). V dropped 0 bases and J dropped 4 bases, with 18 bases sitting between them. Germline CDR1 reads DFQATT; CDR2 reads SNEGSKA (reference sequence). The CDR3 is 16 residues long.

With regard to this clonotype: One end of the junction is discordant with germline, which a read error may explain. V gene TRBV10-3 combines with J gene TRBJ2-5; TRBD1 agrees at 7 bases. The CDR3 length is 12 residues. Looked up from germline, CDR1 is ENHRY and CDR2 is SYGVKD. DNA of the CDR3: TGTGCCATCTCAGACAGGGAAAAGACCCACCACTTC. Translation: CAISDREKTHHF.